These 18 T cell receptor beta chains share one sample of origin, sequenced in a study of T cells after yellow fever vaccination. One entry per CDR3 protein results from TCRdb running MiXCR on the 5' RACE reads. Here the sample spans about 320,000 distinct CDR3 sequences, 3.5% to 4.5% being singletons. The input for sequencing was PBMCs, taken 15 days after the yellow fever booster vaccination. These receptors were collected from a man younger than 35 who received the YFV17D yellow fever vaccine.

Many counts were recorded for this clonotype. The chain recombines TRBV20-1 with TRBJ1-1; 7 bases fit TRBD1. With V trimmed by 3 bases and J by 1 base, 5 bases remained unmatched. Germline V gene lookup returns CDR1 DFQATT and CDR2 SNEGSKA (reference sequence). The CDR3 covers 14 residues. CDR3 nucleotides: TGCAGTGCTAGGGACAGGACCCAGAACACTGAAGCTTTCTTT. Translation: CSARDRTQNTEAFF.

The chain is built from TRBV20-1 and TRBJ2-5; a possible D gene is TRBD1 (7 bases). The CDR3 spans 14 residues. The germline gives CDR1 DFQATT, CDR2 SNEGSKA (reference sequence). V was trimmed by 6 bases and J by 2 bases, leaving 16 bases between them. The DNA for the CDR3 is TGCAGTGCCAGGGGGGCAGGGAAGCAAGAGACCCAGTACTTC. Amino acid sequence: CSARGAGKQETQYF.

This clonotype came up many times. The chain uses TRBV20-1 and TRBJ1-1; D ambiguous. V was shortened by 0 bases and J by 5 bases, with 13 bases between the two germline ends. From germline, CDR1 is DFQATT and CDR2 SNEGSKA (reference sequence). The CDR3 consists of 14 residues. CDR3 in DNA: TGCAGTGCTAGAGATCGGGTAGGGCTAACTGAAGCTTTCTTT. This translates into CSARDRVGLTEAFF.

This clonotype was recorded many times. The V call is TRBV7-2, the J call TRBJ1-5; maybe TRBD1 (5 bases). The CDR3 has 14 amino acids. CDR1 is SGHTA and CDR2 is FQGNSA in the germline V gene. The ends were cut back, 5 bases at V and 4 bases at J, with 12 bases in the middle. CDR3 bases: TGTGCCAGCAGCGGCTCAGGGAGTAATCAGCCCCAGCATTTT. This sequence encodes CASSGSGSNQPQHF.

The CDR3 DNA follows: TGCGCCAGCAGCTTGGAAGGTAGCGGGGGCCTCCCCTCCTACGAGCAGTACGTC. This translates into CASSLEGSGGLPSYEQYV. The chain recombines TRBV5-1 with TRBJ2-7, with 9 bases fitting TRBD2. There are 18 residues in the CDR3. V shed 0 bases and J 0 bases; nucleotides not matched to a gene: 10. Germline V lookup: CDR1 SGHRS, CDR2 YFSETQ.

This clonotype was observed many times. V gene TRBV15 combines with J gene TRBJ2-1, with D perhaps matching TRBD1 or TRBD2 (6 bases each). Germline CDR1 LNHNV, CDR2 YYDKDF (reference sequence). Deletions cut 0 bases from V and 7 bases from J, with 25 bases between. The CDR3 covers 19 residues. CDR3 nucleotide sequence: TGTGCCACCAGCAGAGATAGGGGGAAACAGGGAGGTTGGAGGAATGAGCAGTTCTTC. This sequence encodes CATSRDRGKQGGWRNEQFF.

In its sample, this clonotype was seen many times. This chain links TRBV7-9 with TRBJ2-7; D ambiguous. Germline V gives CDR1 SEHNR, CDR2 FQNEAQ (reference sequence). V was pared by 1 base and J by 5 bases, with 0 bases between. This CDR3 is built from 10 residues. DNA for the CDR3: TGTGCCAGCAGCTTAGACGAGCAGTACTTC. Its protein product is CASSLDEQYF.

This clonotype was counted a few times. V is TRBV7-2 and J is TRBJ1-1; D unclear. Germline V gene lookup returns CDR1 SGHTA and CDR2 FQGNSA. The V end lost 2 bases, the J end lost 4 bases, and 8 bases lay between the germline ends. The CDR3 is made up of 13 amino acids. The DNA of the CDR3 is TGTGCCAGCAGCTTACAGGCGGGCACTGAAGCTTTCTTT. It codes for CASSLQAGTEAFF.

This clonotype has only a few counts. The J gene is TRBJ2-3, the V gene TRBV20-1; tentative D call: TRBD1 (5 bases). Germline lookup yields CDR1 DFQATT and CDR2 SNEGSKA (reference sequence). V was pared by 3 bases and J by 5 bases, with 18 bases between. This CDR3 is 15 amino acids long. As DNA, the CDR3 is TGCAGTGCTAGGATACTGGGGCGATGGGAAGATACGCAGTATTTT. This encodes CSARILGRWEDTQYF.

This clonotype was recorded at least ten times. CDR3 sequence: CGPVRGSYNEQFF. The CDR3 region has the DNA TGCGGGCCGGTACGGGGGTCATACAATGAGCAGTTCTTC. The chain recombines TRBV20-1 with TRBJ2-1; possibly TRBD2 for D (6 bases). CDR3 length: 13 residues. CDR1 and CDR2 from the germline V gene are DFQATT and SNEGSKA (reference sequence).

This clonotype was seen repeatedly, ten times or more. V and J are TRBV7-3 and TRBJ1-6; D not resolved. The germline V and J ends were trimmed by 2 bases and 7 bases, with 15 bases remaining between them. Germline values: CDR1 SGHTA, CDR2 FQGTGA. The CDR3 is 16 residues long. DNA of the CDR3: TGTGCCAGCAGCTTATTGGGCAGTGAGCAGAATTCACCCCTCCACTTT. It codes for CASSLLGSEQNSPLHF.

The V call is TRBV7-2, the J call TRBJ1-2; D is perhaps TRBD1 (5 bases). Per germline, CDR1 SGHTA and CDR2 FQGNSA. Trimming removed 5 bases from V and 3 bases from J, with 19 bases in between. This CDR3 has 16 amino acids. The CDR3 bases are TGTGCCAGCAGCATACAACCAGGGCAGGGCCACTATGGCTACACCTTC. Its translation: CASSIQPGQGHYGYTF.

This clonotype was found many times. V is TRBV18 and J is TRBJ2-3; 8 bases map to TRBD1. Germline CDR1 is KGHSH and CDR2 is LQKENI. V shed 3 bases, J shed 1 base, and the junction held 3 bases outside the gene matches. This CDR3 region has 15 residues. The CDR3 sequence is CASSPDRGRTDTQYF. The CDR3 DNA follows: TGTGCCAGCTCACCTGACAGGGGACGCACAGATACGCAGTATTTT.

Ten or more counts support this clonotype. The chain recombines TRBV7-2 with TRBJ1-3; D is perhaps TRBD1 (6 bases). The germline CDR1 and CDR2 sequences are SGHTA and FQGNSA. V was pared by 1 base and J by 4 bases, with 8 bases between. The CDR3 totals 14 residues. CDR3 amino acids: CASSLGRGGNTIYF. Here the CDR3 DNA reads TGTGCCAGCAGCTTAGGCAGGGGAGGAAACACCATATATTTT. Filled out from reference TRBV7-2 and TRBJ1-3, the complete variable domain reads GAGVSQSPSNKVTEKGKDVELRCDPISGHTALYWYRQSLGQGLEFLIYFQGNSAPDKSGLPSDRFSAERTGGSVSTLTIQRTQQEDSAVYLCASSLGRGGNTIYFGEGSWLTVV.

This clonotype was detected many times. The chain joins TRBV3-1 to TRBJ2-7; D may be TRBD2 (5 bases). The CDR3 totals 16 residues. The V end was cut by 1 base, the J end by 3 bases, with 16 bases between. Germline V gene sequence: CDR1 LGHDT, CDR2 YNNKEL (reference sequence). CDR3 sequence: CASSQVSVSGSYEQYF. CDR3 nucleotide sequence: TGTGCCAGCAGCCAAGTTAGCGTTTCGGGGAGCTACGAGCAGTACTTC.

This clonotype was detected many times. This chain connects TRBV15 to TRBJ1-5; no clear D gene. Germline CDR1 and CDR2: LNHNV and YYDKDF (reference sequence). The CDR3 sequence is 14 residues long. V was cut by 1 base and J by 1 base, with 5 bases left in between. The chain's CDR3 is CATSRGVSNQPQHF. The CDR3 bases are TGTGCCACCAGCAGAGGGGTGAGCAATCAGCCCCAGCATTTT.

The table lists this clonotype with a few counts. V and J are TRBV18 and TRBJ2-7, with 9 bases lining up with TRBD1. This CDR3 comprises 13 residues. Unmatched junction bases numbered 3, after V lost 3 bases and J lost 6 bases. Germline CDR1 and CDR2: KGHSH and LQKENI. The CDR3 here is CASSPQDRGEQYF. The CDR3 region has the DNA TGTGCCAGCTCACCCCAGGACAGGGGCGAGCAGTACTTC.

This clonotype has a handful of counts. The chain employs TRBV6-5 and TRBJ2-5; the D gene is possibly TRBD2 (5 bases). The length of the CDR3 is 15 residues. V gave up 6 bases and J gave up 1 base, with 15 bases separating them. CDR1 and CDR2 (germline): MNHEY, SVGAGI. Here the CDR3 reads CASSQLRGLQETQYF. CDR3 sequence (DNA): TGTGCCAGCAGCCAACTTCGAGGGCTCCAAGAGACCCAGTACTTC.